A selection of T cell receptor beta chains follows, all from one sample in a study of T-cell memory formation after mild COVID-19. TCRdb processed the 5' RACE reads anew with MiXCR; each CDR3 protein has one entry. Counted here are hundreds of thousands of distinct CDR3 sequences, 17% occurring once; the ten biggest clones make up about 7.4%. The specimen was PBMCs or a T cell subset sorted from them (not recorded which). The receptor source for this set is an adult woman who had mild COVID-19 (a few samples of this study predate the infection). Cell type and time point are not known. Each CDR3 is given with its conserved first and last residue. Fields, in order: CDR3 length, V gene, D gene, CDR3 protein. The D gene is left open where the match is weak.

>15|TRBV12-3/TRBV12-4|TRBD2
CATTLRASGKNEQFF
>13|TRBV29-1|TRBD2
CSPNEGGSYEQYF
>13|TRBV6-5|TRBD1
CATGTGSYNEQFF
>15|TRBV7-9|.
CASSLVLAVLDTQYF
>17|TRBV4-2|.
CASSQTRWEDRDNEQFF
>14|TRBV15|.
CATSRVEENTEAFF
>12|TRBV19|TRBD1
CASTDRGLGYTF
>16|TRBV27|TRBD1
CASNGTGNIRANVLTF
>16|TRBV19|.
CASSLRTASSYNEQFF
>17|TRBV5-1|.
CASSLDIYLSGANVLTF
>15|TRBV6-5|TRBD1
CASSLDRRSSYEQYF